This T cell receptor (beta chain) was documented in a study of T cell repertoires in cytomegalovirus infection. Study as a whole: Selection of CMV epitopes for the study included recently identified HLA-C-restricted and well-studied HLA-B-restricted ones.

Findings and caveats of the study: HLA-C-restricted CMV clonotypes gave the most frequent clonotype in two of eight donors.

This clonotype was found many times. The target antigen is unknown. The CDR3 consists of 18 residues. The junction had 11 bases not matched to a gene; V was cut back by 5 bases and J by 3 bases. The germline V gene encodes CDR1 MNHEY and CDR2 SVGEGT. TCRdb reprocessed the reads with MiXCR, giving one entry per CDR3 protein. Here the sample spans fewer than 650,000 distinct CDR3 sequences, under 45% being singletons. V is TRBV6-2 or TRBV6-3 and J is TRBJ2-5, with 14 bases aligning to TRBD2. The receptor comes from a human donor in good health (CMV status not recorded). Some clones in this sample may be carry-over from other donors' samples. Source: cultured PBMCs, taken from culture after CMV antigen stimulation. The CDR3 here is CASSPGLAGGAGEETQYF. The DNA of the CDR3 is TGTGCCAGCAGTCCCGGACTAGCGGGAGGAGCGGGAGAAGAGACCCAGTACTTC.